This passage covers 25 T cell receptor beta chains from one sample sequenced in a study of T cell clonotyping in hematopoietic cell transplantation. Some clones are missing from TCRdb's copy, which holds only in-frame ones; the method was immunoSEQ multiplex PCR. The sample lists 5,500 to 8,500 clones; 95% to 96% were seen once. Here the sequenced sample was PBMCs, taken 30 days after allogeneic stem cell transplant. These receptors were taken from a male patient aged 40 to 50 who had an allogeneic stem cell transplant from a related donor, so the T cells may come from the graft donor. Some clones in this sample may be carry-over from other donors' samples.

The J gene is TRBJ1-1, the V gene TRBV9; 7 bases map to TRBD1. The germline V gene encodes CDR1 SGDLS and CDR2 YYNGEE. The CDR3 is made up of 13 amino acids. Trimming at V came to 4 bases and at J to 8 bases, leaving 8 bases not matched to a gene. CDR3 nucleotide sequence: TGTGCCAGCAGCCCAGGGGGGGGAGAGGAAGCTTTCTTT. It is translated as CASSPGGGEEAFF.

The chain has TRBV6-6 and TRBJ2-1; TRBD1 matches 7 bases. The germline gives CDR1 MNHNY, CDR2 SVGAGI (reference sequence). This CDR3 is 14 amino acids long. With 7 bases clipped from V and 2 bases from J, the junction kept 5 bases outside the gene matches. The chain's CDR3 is CASKKGGAYNEQFF. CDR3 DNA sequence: TGTGCCAGCAAAAAAGGGGGCGCCTACAATGAGCAGTTCTTC.

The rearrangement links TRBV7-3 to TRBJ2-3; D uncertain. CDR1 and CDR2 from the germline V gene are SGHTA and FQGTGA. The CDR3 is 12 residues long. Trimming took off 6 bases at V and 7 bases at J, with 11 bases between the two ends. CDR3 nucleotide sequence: TGTGCCAGCAGGGGTGACTCAAATACGCAGTATTTT. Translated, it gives CASRGDSNTQYF.

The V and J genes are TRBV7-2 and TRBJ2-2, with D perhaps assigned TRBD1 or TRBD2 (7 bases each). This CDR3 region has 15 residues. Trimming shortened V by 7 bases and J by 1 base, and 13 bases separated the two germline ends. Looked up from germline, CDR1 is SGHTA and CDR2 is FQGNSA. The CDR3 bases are TGTGCCAGCAAGGGGGCTAGCGGGAACACCGGGGAGCTGTTTTTT. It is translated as CASKGASGNTGELFF.

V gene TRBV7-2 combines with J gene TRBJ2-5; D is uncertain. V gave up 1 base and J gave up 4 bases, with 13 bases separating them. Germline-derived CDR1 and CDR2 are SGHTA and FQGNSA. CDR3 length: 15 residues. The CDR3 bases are TGTGCCAGCAGCTTAGGACAAACTGCGGCAGAGACCCAGTACTTC. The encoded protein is CASSLGQTAAETQYF.

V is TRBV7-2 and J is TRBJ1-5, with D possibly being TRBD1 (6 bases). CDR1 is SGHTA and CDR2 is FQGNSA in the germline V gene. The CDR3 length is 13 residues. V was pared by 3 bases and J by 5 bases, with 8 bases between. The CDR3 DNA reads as TGTGCCAGCAGCTTCTCAGGGGATCAGCCCCAGCATTTT. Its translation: CASSFSGDQPQHF.

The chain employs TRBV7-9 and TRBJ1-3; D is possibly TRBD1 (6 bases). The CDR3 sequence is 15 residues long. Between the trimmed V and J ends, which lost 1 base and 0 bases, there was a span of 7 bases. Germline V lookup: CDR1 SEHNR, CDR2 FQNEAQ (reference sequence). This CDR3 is CASSLGQVSGNTIYF. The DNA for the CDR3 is TGTGCCAGCAGCTTAGGACAGGTCTCTGGAAACACCATATATTTT.

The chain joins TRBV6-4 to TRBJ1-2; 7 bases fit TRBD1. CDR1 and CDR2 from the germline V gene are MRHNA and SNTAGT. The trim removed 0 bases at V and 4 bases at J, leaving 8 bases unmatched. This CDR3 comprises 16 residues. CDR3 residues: CASSDSNRGPAYGYTF. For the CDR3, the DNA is TGTGCCAGCAGTGACTCGAACAGGGGCCCTGCCTATGGCTACACCTTC.

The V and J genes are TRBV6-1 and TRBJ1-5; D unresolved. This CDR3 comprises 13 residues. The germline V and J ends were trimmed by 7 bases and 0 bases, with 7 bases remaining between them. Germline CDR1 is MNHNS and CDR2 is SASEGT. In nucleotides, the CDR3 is TGTGCCAGCACTACCTATAGCAATCAGCCCCAGCATTTT. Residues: CASTTYSNQPQHF.

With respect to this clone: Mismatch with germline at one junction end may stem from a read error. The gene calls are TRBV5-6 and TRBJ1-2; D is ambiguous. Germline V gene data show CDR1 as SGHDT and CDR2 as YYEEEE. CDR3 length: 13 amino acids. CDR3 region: CASRLELLHGYTF. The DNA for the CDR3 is TGTGCCAGCAGGTTGGAGTTATTGCATGGCTACACCTTC.

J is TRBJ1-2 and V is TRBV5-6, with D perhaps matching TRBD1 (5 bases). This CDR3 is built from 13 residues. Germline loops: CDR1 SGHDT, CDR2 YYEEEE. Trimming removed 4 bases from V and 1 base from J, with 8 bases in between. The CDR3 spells CASSVDSNYGYTF. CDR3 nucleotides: TGTGCCAGCAGCGTTGACAGTAACTATGGCTACACCTTC.

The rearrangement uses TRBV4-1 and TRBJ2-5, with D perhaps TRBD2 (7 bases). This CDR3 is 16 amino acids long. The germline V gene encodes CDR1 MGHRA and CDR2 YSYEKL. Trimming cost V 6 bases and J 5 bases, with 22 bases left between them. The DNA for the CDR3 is TGCGCCAGCAGTCAGATGGGGGGGCAAGGCGGGGAGACCCAGTACTTC. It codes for CASSQMGGQGGETQYF.

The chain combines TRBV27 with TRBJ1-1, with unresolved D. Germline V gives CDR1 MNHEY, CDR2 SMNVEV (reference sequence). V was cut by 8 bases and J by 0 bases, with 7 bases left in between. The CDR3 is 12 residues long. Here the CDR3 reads CASGYLNTEAFF. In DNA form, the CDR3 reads TGTGCCAGCGGATATTTGAACACTGAAGCTTTCTTT.

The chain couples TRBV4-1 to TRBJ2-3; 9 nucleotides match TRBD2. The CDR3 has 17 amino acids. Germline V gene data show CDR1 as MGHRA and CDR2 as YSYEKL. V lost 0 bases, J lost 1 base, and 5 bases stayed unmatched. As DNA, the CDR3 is TGCGCCAGCAGCCAAGAATATGCTAGCGGGGGCACAGATACGCAGTATTTT. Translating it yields CASSQEYASGGTDTQYF.

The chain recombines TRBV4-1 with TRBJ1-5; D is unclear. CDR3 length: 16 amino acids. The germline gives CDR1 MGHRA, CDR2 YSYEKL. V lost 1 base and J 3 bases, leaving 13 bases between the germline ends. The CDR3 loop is CASSQGVGFLNQPQHF. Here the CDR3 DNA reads TGCGCCAGCAGCCAAGGCGTGGGATTTCTCAATCAGCCCCAGCATTTT.

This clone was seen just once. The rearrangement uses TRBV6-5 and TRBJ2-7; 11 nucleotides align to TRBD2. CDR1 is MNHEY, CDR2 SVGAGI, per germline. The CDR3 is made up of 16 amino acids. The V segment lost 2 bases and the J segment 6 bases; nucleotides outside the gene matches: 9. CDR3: CASSYQPSGRIGEQYF. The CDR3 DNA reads TGTGCCAGCAGTTACCAGCCTAGCGGGAGGATTGGCGAGCAGTACTTC.

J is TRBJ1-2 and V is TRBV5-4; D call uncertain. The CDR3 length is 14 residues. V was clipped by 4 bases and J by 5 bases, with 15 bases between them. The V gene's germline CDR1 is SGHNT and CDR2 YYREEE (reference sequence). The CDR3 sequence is CASSLLRGEYGYTF. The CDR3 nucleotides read TGTGCCAGCAGCCTACTCCGGGGAGAGTATGGCTACACCTTC. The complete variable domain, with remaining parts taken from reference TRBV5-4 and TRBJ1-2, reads ETGVTQSPTHLIKTRGQQVTLRCSSQSGHNTVSWYQQALGQGPQFIFQYYREEENGRGNFPPRFSGLQFPNYSSELNVNALELDDSALYLCASSLLRGEYGYTFGSGTRLTVV.

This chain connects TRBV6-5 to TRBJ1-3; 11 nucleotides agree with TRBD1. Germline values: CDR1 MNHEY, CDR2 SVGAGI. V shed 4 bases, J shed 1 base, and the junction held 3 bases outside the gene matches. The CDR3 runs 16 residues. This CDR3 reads CASSSDRGRSGNTIYF. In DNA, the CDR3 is TGTGCCAGCAGTTCGGACAGGGGGCGATCTGGAAACACCATATATTTT.

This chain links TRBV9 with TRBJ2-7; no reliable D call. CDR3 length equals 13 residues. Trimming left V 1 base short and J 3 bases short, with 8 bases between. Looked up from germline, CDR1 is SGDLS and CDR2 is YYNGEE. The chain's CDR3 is CASSVFDSYEQYF. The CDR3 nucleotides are TGTGCCAGCAGCGTATTTGATAGCTACGAGCAGTACTTC.

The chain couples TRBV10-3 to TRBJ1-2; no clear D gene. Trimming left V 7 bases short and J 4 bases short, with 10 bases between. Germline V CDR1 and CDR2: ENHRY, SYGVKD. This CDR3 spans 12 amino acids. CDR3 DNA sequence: TGTGCCATCAAGGGTTCCGGCTATGGCTACACCTTC. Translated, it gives CAIKGSGYGYTF.

The chain's CDR3 is CASSEQYNSPLHF. The CDR3 DNA follows: TGTGCCAGCAGCGAACAGTATAATTCACCCCTCCACTTT. The chain links TRBV14 to TRBJ1-6, with D hard to call. The germline V and J ends were trimmed by 5 bases and 4 bases, with 6 bases remaining between them. From germline, CDR1 is SGHDN and CDR2 FVKESK. This CDR3 spans 13 amino acids.

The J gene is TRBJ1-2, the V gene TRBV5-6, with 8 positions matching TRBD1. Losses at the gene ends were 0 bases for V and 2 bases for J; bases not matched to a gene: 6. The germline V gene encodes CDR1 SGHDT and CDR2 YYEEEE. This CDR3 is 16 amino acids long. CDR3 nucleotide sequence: TGTGCCAGCAGCTTGGCCAGGGACAGGAGAAACTATGGCTACACCTTC. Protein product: CASSLARDRRNYGYTF. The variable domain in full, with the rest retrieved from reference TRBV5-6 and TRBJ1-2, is DAGVTQSPTHLIKTRGQQVTLRCSPKSGHDTVSWYQQALGQGPQFIFQYYEEEERQRGNFPDRFSGHQFPNYSSELNVNALLLGDSALYLCASSLARDRRNYGYTFGSGTRLTVV.

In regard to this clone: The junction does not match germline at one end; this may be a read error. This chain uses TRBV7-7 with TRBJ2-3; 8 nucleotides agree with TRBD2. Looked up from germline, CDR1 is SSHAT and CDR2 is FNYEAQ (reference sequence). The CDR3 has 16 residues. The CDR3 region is CASSLGLAGVTDTQYF. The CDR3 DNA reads TGTGCTAGCAGCTTAGGGCTAGCGGGCGTAACAGATACGCAGTATTTT.

CDR3 amino acids: CASSLRGGELFF. The CDR3 DNA follows: TGTGCCAGCAGTTTAAGGGGCGGGGAGCTGTTTTTT. The V and J genes are TRBV27 and TRBJ2-2, with D maybe TRBD1 (5 bases). The CDR3 loop spans 12 amino acids. V was trimmed by 2 bases and J by 7 bases, leaving 5 bases between them. CDR1 MNHEY and CDR2 SMNVEV come from the germline V gene (reference sequence).

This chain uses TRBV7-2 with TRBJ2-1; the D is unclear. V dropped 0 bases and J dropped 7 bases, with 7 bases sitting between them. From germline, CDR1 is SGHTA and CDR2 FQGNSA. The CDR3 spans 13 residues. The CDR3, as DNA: TGTGCCAGCAGCTTAGCCCATAGGAATGAGCAGTTCTTC. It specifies CASSLAHRNEQFF.